This T cell receptor beta chain is drawn from a study of T-cell memory formation after mild COVID-19. Overall study findings and caveats: Contracting clones from day 15 to 85 had balanced CD4/CD8; later expanders favoured CD4+. Chiefly within CM and EM were the contracting CD4+ clones; CD8+ ones were within EMRA.

Regarding this clonotype: The antigen is unknown.

Constant-segment primers served in 5'RACE that generated TCR alpha and TCR beta cDNA libraries bearing sample barcodes and UMIs. TCRdb re-analysed the 5' RACE reads in MiXCR, keeping a single row per CDR3 protein. The sample has roughly 120,000 distinct CDR3 sequences, roughly 15% seen once. The receptor comes from an adult woman who had mild COVID-19 (a few samples of this study predate the infection). Cell type and time point are not known. Sample: PBMCs or a T cell subset sorted from them (not recorded which).

The DNA for the CDR3 is TGCGCCAGCAGCTTTCGGACCGCGTTCTTGGAGACCCAGTACTTC. Amino acids: CASSFRTAFLETQYF. V and J are TRBV5-1 and TRBJ2-5; D is ambiguous. CDR1 and CDR2 (germline): SGHRS, YFSETQ. V was pared by 2 bases and J by 5 bases, with 16 bases between. CDR3 length: 15 amino acids.